Below, one TCR beta chain is given with its context. The target of this receptor is not known. The record has no base qualities; no much larger clone is one base away. Different DNA sequences within this sample yield the same CDR3. The library was made by the immunoSEQ multiplex PCR assay. TCRdb retrieved this table from immuneACCESS and kept in-frame rearrangements only. Not all clones are present; in checked studies, unresolved V genes account for under half, and no reason is known for the remainder. Within this sample are about 1,200 clones, with under 95% of them counted one time only. 2.5% to 3.5% of the sample is held by the ten biggest clonotypes. The CDR3 runs 12 amino acids, cysteine and phenylalanine included. CDR3 DNA is the only sequence kept; it has 36 bases, read in frame from the first base. Trimming takes 5 bases from V and 0 bases from J, and the germline ends sit 1 base apart. Per the germline V gene, MNHEY is the CDR1 and SVGAGI is the CDR2.

This specimen belongs to a study of chemoradiotherapy in HPV16-positive cancers (dated 2022 in TCRdb). In terms of the full investigation: Functional T-cell assays on cells from a couple of HPV16-positive patients defined candidate HPV-specific T-cell clones and common TCR motifs. The study asked whether T-cell immunity against the HPV oncoproteins E6 and E7 changes during chemoradiotherapy and whether it affects survival. The candidate HPV-specific TCRs and motifs were subsequently tracked in TCR repertoires obtained from fewer than 95 patients with HPV-related cancers. The research as a whole found: Among HPV16-positive patients, expansion of HPV-responsive T cells during chemoradiotherapy was associated with better recurrence-free survival. Expansion of candidate HPV-specific clones and E7-related TCR motifs was observed in the tumor microenvironment during treatment, whereas no such expansion was observed for non-HPV-specific T cells. Only two HPV16-positive patients were used to derive the functional definition of HPV-specific T cells, and the survival association was reported for HPV16-positive patients.

Repertoires were sampled repeatedly over the course of chemoradiotherapy so that clonal expansion in the tumor microenvironment could be followed. The rearrangement joined TRBV6-5 to TRBJ2-2, with no D gene named confidently. The receptor was isolated from a human donor with HPV-associated anogenital cancer. This specimen was tumor tissue, taken from a patient who underwent chemoradiotherapy. The nucleotides are TGTGCCAGCAGTACGAACACCGGGGAGCTGTTTTTT. Translated, it gives CASSTNTGELFF.